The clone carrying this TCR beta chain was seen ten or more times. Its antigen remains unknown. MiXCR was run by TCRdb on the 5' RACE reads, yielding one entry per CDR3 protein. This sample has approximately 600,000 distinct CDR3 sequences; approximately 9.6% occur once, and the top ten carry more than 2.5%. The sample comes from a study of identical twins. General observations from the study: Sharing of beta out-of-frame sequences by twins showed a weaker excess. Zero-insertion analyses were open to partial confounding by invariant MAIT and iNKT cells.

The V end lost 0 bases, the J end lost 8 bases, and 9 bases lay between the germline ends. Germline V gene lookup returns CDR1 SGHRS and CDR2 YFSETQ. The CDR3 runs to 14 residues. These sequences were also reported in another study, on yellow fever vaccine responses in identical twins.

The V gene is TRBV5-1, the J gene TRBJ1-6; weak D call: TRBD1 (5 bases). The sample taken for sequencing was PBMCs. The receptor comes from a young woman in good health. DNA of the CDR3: TGCGCCAGCAGCTTGGCCGGGACGGATTCACCCCTCCACTTT. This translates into CASSLAGTDSPLHF.